These 24 T cell receptor beta chains originate from one sample sequenced in a study of blood T cell repertoires in COVID-19 (TCRdb year 2020). Library creation used the immunoSEQ multiplex PCR assay. TCRdb carries this immuneACCESS record with in-frame sequences only. Its versions omit some clonotypes, under half of them owing to an unresolved V gene in the studies checked, with the rest unexplained. This sample holds 270,000 or so clones; about 85% were observed only once. The top ten clonotypes cover roughly 15% of the sample. The sample taken for sequencing was peripheral blood. These receptors were obtained from a human donor in a cohort sampled during active COVID-19.

This chain joins TRBV16 and TRBJ2-7, with 10 bases identical to TRBD2. After removal of 3 bases from V and 1 base from J, the junction contained 9 bases not matched to a gene. Per the germline V gene, CDR1 is KGHSY and CDR2 is FQNENV. There are 17 residues in the CDR3. The CDR3 sequence is CASSHGSGRAESYEQYF. The CDR3 nucleotides read TGTGCCAGCAGCCATGGAAGCGGGAGGGCCGAGTCCTACGAGCAGTACTTC.

This clone was counted many times. The rearrangement uses TRBV7-2 and TRBJ1-2; D unclear. The CDR3 runs 15 residues. Germline assignment: CDR1 SGHTA and CDR2 FQGNSA. The ends were cut back, 3 bases at V and 4 bases at J, with 15 bases in the middle. CDR3 sequence: CASSLENDSGYGYTF. The DNA of the CDR3 is TGTGCCAGCAGCTTGGAGAACGATTCGGGCTATGGCTACACCTTC.

This sequence joins TRBV4-3 and TRBJ2-7, with a tentative D call TRBD1 (6 bases). From germline, CDR1 is LGHNA and CDR2 YSLEER. V lost 2 bases and J 3 bases, leaving 20 bases between the germline ends. The CDR3 runs to 17 residues. CDR3 in amino acids: CASSQLWTDEGLYEQYF. The CDR3 bases are TGCGCCAGCAGCCAACTATGGACAGACGAGGGGCTCTACGAGCAGTACTTC.

The gene calls are TRBV29-1 and TRBJ2-6; D might be TRBD2 (5 bases). V lost 7 bases to trimming and J lost 1 base, with 14 bases between them. The germline V gene encodes CDR1 SQVTM and CDR2 ANQGSEA. The CDR3 runs 15 residues. The CDR3, as DNA: TGCAGCGCTACAGTACTAGGGTCTGGGGCCAACGTCCTGACTTTC. It specifies CSATVLGSGANVLTF.

The gene calls are TRBV15 and TRBJ1-4, with D possibly matching TRBD1 (6 bases). This CDR3 has 13 residues. Looked up from germline, CDR1 is LNHNV and CDR2 is YYDKDF (reference sequence). The V end was cut by 4 bases, the J end by 8 bases, with 11 bases between. DNA for the CDR3: TGTGCCACCAGCACCGTCCAGGGGGAAAAACTGTTTTTT. It specifies CATSTVQGEKLFF. Full variable domain (missing parts from reference TRBV15 and TRBJ1-4): DAMVIQNPRYQVTQFGKPVTLSCSQTLNHNVMYWYQQKSSQAPKLLFHYYDKDFNNEADTPDNFQSRRPNTSFCFLDIRSPGLGDTAMYLCATSTVQGEKLFFGSGTQLSVL.

The V call is TRBV9, the J call TRBJ1-5; D is uncertain. V lost 3 bases and J lost 3, with 10 bases in between. Germline lookup yields CDR1 SGDLS and CDR2 YYNGEE. The CDR3 contains 14 residues. The DNA for the CDR3 is TGTGCCAGCAGCGAAGACTCCTACAATCAGCCCCAGCATTTT. Its translation: CASSEDSYNQPQHF.

This clone occurred many times. The rearrangement uses TRBV10-3 and TRBJ1-2, with 10 nucleotides matching TRBD1. CDR1 ENHRY and CDR2 SYGVKD come from the germline V gene. The V segment lost 6 bases and the J segment 8 bases; nucleotides outside the gene matches: 9. This CDR3 spans 14 amino acids. The CDR3 loop is CAISPGGTGVGYTF. DNA of the CDR3: TGTGCCATCAGCCCGGGGGGGACAGGGGTCGGCTACACCTTC.

This clone was found once. The chain has TRBV18 and TRBJ2-1; 13 bases fit TRBD2. There are 14 residues in the CDR3. With V trimmed by 4 bases and J by 8 bases, 2 bases remained unmatched. Germline V gene data show CDR1 as KGHSH and CDR2 as LQKENI. The CDR3 DNA is TGTGCCAGCTCACGGACTAGCGGGAGAGATGAGCAGTTCTTC. This encodes CASSRTSGRDEQFF.

This clone was recorded a few times. The rearrangement uses TRBV2 and TRBJ1-4; tentatively, D is TRBD1 (5 bases). V lost 5 bases to trimming and J lost 12 bases, with 16 bases between them. CDR3 length: 13 amino acids. In germline, CDR1 is SNHLY, CDR2 FYNNEI. The CDR3 protein is CASSHDSVRELFF. DNA for the CDR3: TGTGCCAGCAGTCACGACAGTGTTCGAGAACTGTTTTTT.

The chain joins TRBV15 to TRBJ2-1, with 9 bases that match TRBD2. Germline V gene data show CDR1 as LNHNV and CDR2 as YYDKDF (reference sequence). CDR3 length equals 18 residues. J was trimmed by 0 bases and V by 5 bases; bases with no gene match: 11. CDR3 loop: CATSFPLAGVGSYNEQFF. DNA for the CDR3: TGTGCCACCAGCTTCCCCTTAGCGGGAGTGGGCTCCTACAATGAGCAGTTCTTC.

The V call is TRBV12-5, the J call TRBJ2-4; D gene uncertain. The CDR3 runs 17 residues. From germline, CDR1 is LGHNT and CDR2 FRNRAP. Trimming pared 1 base from V and 6 bases from J, leaving 19 bases between. CDR3: CASGLGHSLVSGNIQYF. CDR3 bases: TGTGCTAGTGGTTTGGGCCATTCTCTCGTCTCCGGAAACATTCAGTACTTC.

The chain links TRBV19 to TRBJ1-6; the match to TRBD1 covers 8 bases. Trimming removed 3 bases from V and 6 bases from J; junction bases left unmatched: 1. Germline CDR1 reads LNHDA; CDR2 reads SQIVND (reference sequence). This CDR3 is 14 amino acids long. Here the CDR3 reads CASSIGQGNSPLHF. CDR3 nucleotide sequence: TGTGCCAGTAGTATCGGACAGGGTAATTCACCCCTCCACTTT. Based on the CDR3 plus reference TRBV19 and TRBJ1-6, the full variable domain is DGGITQSPKYLFRKEGQNVTLSCEQNLNHDAMYWYRQDPGQGLRLIYYSQIVNDFQKGDIAEGYSVSREKKESFPLTVTSAQKNPTAFYLCASSIGQGNSPLHFGNGTRLTVT.

The chain recombines TRBV27 with TRBJ2-7, with unresolved D. Germline CDR1 and CDR2: MNHEY and SMNVEV (reference sequence). V was shortened by 4 bases and J by 6 bases, with 10 bases between the two germline ends. CDR3 length: 12 amino acids. CDR3 loop: CASSSPFGEQYF. The DNA of the CDR3 is TGTGCCAGCAGTTCCCCCTTCGGCGAGCAGTACTTC.

The chain carries TRBV7-6 and TRBJ1-5, with 10 bases aligning to TRBD1. V was clipped by 1 base and J by 7 bases; unmatched bases: 1. Germline CDR1 and CDR2: SGHVS and FNYEAQ. The CDR3 length is 14 residues. The CDR3, as DNA: TGTGCCAGCAGCTTAGGGGACAGGGGACAGCCCCAGCATTTT. Protein product: CASSLGDRGQPQHF. Together with reference TRBV7-6 and TRBJ1-5, the CDR3 gives the full variable domain: GAGVSQSPRYKVTKRGQDVALRCDPISGHVSLYWYRQALGQGPEFLTYFNYEAQQDKSGLPNDRFSAERPEGSISTLTIQRTEQRDSAMYRCASSLGDRGQPQHFGDGTRLSIL.

This clone was detected once. V is TRBV7-9 and J is TRBJ2-2, with TRBD2 identical over 12 bases. Looked up from germline, CDR1 is SEHNR and CDR2 is FQNEAQ (reference sequence). The trim removed 5 bases at V and 5 bases at J, leaving 6 bases unmatched. The length of the CDR3 is 16 residues. In DNA form, the CDR3 reads TGTGCCAGCAGCCCCCGACTAGCGGGAGAGACCGGGGAGCTGTTTTTT. Its protein product is CASSPRLAGETGELFF.

The chain recombines TRBV6-5 with TRBJ2-7; the match to TRBD1 covers 7 bases. Germline V lookup: CDR1 MNHEY, CDR2 SVGAGI. The CDR3 has 14 amino acids. The V and J ends lost 8 bases and 3 bases, in that order; junction bases with no gene match: 10. CDR3 loop: CASLSDRLHYEQYF. CDR3 in DNA: TGTGCCAGCCTATCGGACAGGCTTCACTACGAGCAGTACTTC.

CDR3 residues: CATSSAGTSGSRYEQYF. The DNA for the CDR3 is TGTGCCACCAGCAGCGCCGGGACTAGCGGGAGTCGCTACGAGCAGTACTTC. V usage is TRBV15 and J usage is TRBJ2-7, with TRBD2 matching over 14 bases. The CDR3 loop spans 17 amino acids. With 3 bases clipped from V and 3 bases from J, the junction kept 7 bases outside the gene matches. CDR1 and CDR2 from the germline V gene are LNHNV and YYDKDF (reference sequence).

This clone was detected only a few times. V gene TRBV12-3 or TRBV12-4 combines with J gene TRBJ2-7, with 10 bases lining up with TRBD2. The CDR3 runs to 13 residues. V dropped 5 bases and J dropped 6; count of bases not matched to a gene: 4. The CDR3 loop is CASSPGLALEQYF. DNA of the CDR3: TGTGCCAGCAGTCCGGGACTAGCGCTCGAGCAGTACTTC.

The V and J genes are TRBV5-4 and TRBJ2-5, with TRBD1 as a possible D gene (6 bases). Deletions cut 0 bases from V and 3 bases from J, with 12 bases between. Germline values: CDR1 SGHNT, CDR2 YYREEE (reference sequence). This CDR3 has 15 residues. Written as DNA, the CDR3 is TGTGCCAGCAGCTTGGTGTTTAAGGGGGAAGAGACCCAGTACTTC. It encodes CASSLVFKGEETQYF.

The V gene is TRBV5-1, the J gene TRBJ2-7; a possible D gene is TRBD2 (5 bases). The CDR3 runs 13 residues. In germline, CDR1 is SGHRS, CDR2 YFSETQ. V shed 4 bases and J shed 6 bases, with 14 bases lying between them. CDR3 sequence: CASSPTNPLEQYF. CDR3 DNA sequence: TGCGCCAGCAGCCCGACTAACCCCCTCGAGCAGTACTTC.

The rearrangement joins TRBV7-2 to TRBJ2-1; TRBD1 might be the D (5 bases). Germline V CDR1 and CDR2: SGHTA, FQGNSA. V was clipped by 3 bases and J by 8 bases, with 11 bases between them. This CDR3 contains 13 residues. CDR3 bases: TGTGCCAGCAGCTTGTCAGGGATGCATGAGCAGTTCTTC. Its translation: CASSLSGMHEQFF.

The chain couples TRBV5-1 to TRBJ2-1; 9 bases fit TRBD2. The length of the CDR3 is 14 residues. Trimming took 2 bases from V and 8 from J; bases not matched to a gene: 5. In germline, CDR1 is SGHRS, CDR2 YFSETQ. The CDR3 here is CASSFAGGSYEQFF. The CDR3 nucleotides read TGCGCCAGCAGCTTCGCGGGAGGGAGTTATGAGCAGTTCTTC.

The chain joins TRBV5-1 to TRBJ1-1; a weak D match, TRBD1 (5 bases). Trimming stripped 4 bases from V and 0 bases from J, with 7 bases between. The V gene's germline CDR1 is SGHRS and CDR2 YFSETQ. This CDR3 is built from 13 residues. The CDR3 region has the DNA TGCGCCAGCAGCGAACAGGTGAACACTGAAGCTTTCTTT. Translation: CASSEQVNTEAFF. The entire variable domain, with the rest obtained from reference TRBV5-1 and TRBJ1-1, is as follows: KAGVTQTPRYLIKTRGQQVTLSCSPISGHRSVSWYQQTPGQGLQFLFEYFSETQRNKGNFPGRFSGRQFSNSRSEMNVSTLELGDSALYLCASSEQVNTEAFFGQGTRLTVV.

This chain uses TRBV4-3 with TRBJ2-3, with a possible D match to TRBD2 (7 bases). The V end lost 1 base, the J end lost 7 bases, and 15 bases lay between the germline ends. The CDR3 has 15 amino acids. Looked up from germline, CDR1 is LGHNA and CDR2 is YSLEER. This CDR3 reads CASSQGPEGGNTQYF. Written as DNA, the CDR3 is TGCGCCAGCAGCCAAGGTCCGGAGGGGGGGAATACGCAGTATTTT.